This T cell receptor (beta chain) stems from a study of cytomegalovirus exposure and HLA in healthy donors. Broader study findings: 16,951 TCR beta sequences were associated with HLA alleles at 0.05 false discovery rate in a later analysis. There were reportedly fewer N-insertions in an Asian-associated ancestry cluster than the roughly 700-donor mean, in a later analysis. The study recorded about 150 TCR beta chains that were cytomegalovirus-associated. Researchers reported in a later analysis that common viral pathogens appeared linked to several top clusters.

PCR involved 60 Vbeta and 13 Jbeta primers. Profiling relied on immunoSEQ multiplex PCR, and the TCRdb table lists in-frame clones only, not all of them. Of approximately 95,000 clones in the sample, around 75% are singletons; the top ten hold 9.5% to 13%. Worth noting for this clone: Its specificity is not known.

Germline assignment: CDR1 MNHEY and CDR2 SMNVEV (reference sequence). The V gene end was trimmed by 8 bases and the J gene end by 0 bases; junction bases not matched to a gene: 9. CDR3 length equals 16 residues. The TCR originated in a man younger than 30 in good health and CMV-seropositive. Specimen: PBMCs. This chain joins TRBV27 and TRBJ2-7, with 11 bases lining up with TRBD1. CDR3 bases: TGTGCCAGCGGTTGGGTTGGGACAGGGGGCTCCTACGAGCAGTACTTC. It yields the protein CASGWVGTGGSYEQYF.